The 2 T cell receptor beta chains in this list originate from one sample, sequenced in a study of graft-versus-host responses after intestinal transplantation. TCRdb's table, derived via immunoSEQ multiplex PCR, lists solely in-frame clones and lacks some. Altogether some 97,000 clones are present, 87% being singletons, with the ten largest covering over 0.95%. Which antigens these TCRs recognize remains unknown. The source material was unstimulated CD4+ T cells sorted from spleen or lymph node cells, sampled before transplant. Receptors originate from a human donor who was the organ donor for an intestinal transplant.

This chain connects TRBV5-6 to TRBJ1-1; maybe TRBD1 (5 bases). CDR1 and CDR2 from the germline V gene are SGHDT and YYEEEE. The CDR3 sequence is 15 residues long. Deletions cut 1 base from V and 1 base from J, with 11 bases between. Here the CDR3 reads CASSLLNRPNTEAFF. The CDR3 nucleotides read TGTGCCAGCAGCTTGTTAAACAGGCCGAACACTGAAGCTTTCTTT.

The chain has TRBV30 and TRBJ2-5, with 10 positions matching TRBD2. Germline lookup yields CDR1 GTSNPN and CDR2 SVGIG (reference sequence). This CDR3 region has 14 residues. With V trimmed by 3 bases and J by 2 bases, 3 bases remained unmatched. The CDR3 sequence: CAWRGSGGQETQYF. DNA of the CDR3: TGTGCCTGGAGGGGTAGCGGGGGGCAAGAGACCCAGTACTTC.